The subject of this entry is one TCR beta chain. Its antigen is unidentified. The sample comes from a study of graft-versus-host responses after intestinal transplantation. Across the study: Anti-thymocyte globulin was used for induction in all recipients, who then took tacrolimus and steroids for approximately three years. General observations from the study: Peak levels of circulating GvH clones tracked with early post-transplant HvG declines. Some GvH clones were seen earlier in gut or blood, suggesting intestinal origin.

The repertoire was sequenced with immunoSEQ multiplex PCR; TCRdb's copy has only in-frame clones and lacks some. The sample yields about 39,000 clones, 89% seen once. The CDR3 extends over 14 amino acids. Per the germline V gene, CDR1 is SEHNR and CDR2 is FQNEAQ (reference sequence). The junction had 6 bases not matched to a gene; V was cut back by 5 bases and J by 5 bases. The chain combines TRBV7-9 with TRBJ2-5; 9 bases are a match to TRBD2. This TCR derives from a human patient who received an intestinal transplant, so some T cells may come from the graft donor. The sequences come from PBMCs, collected less than 280 days after transplant. In DNA, the CDR3 is TGTGCCAGCAGCCTGGGACTAGCAACTGAGACCCAGTACTTC. Encoded protein: CASSLGLATETQYF.